These 11 T cell receptor beta chains were sequenced from one sample in a study of early stage breast cancer tumors (dated by TCRdb to 2016 to 2017). To prepare the library, the immunoSEQ multiplex PCR assay was applied. TCRdb stores this immuneACCESS table with in-frame sequences only. Part of the clones is absent; in the studies checked, under half of the shortfall reflects unresolved V genes, and no reason is known for the rest. Recorded for this sample are about 72,000 clones; roughly three quarters of them occurred a single time. 3.5% of the sample comes from the top ten. Specimen: blood. The source is a person in their sixties or seventies with breast cancer.

This clone was seen only a few times. The V call is TRBV4-1, the J call TRBJ1-5; D not certain. V was trimmed by 2 bases and J by 7 bases, leaving 9 bases between them. This CDR3 is built from 13 residues. Germline CDR1 reads MGHRA; CDR2 reads YSYEKL. This CDR3 is CASSQLEHQPQHF. DNA of the CDR3: TGCGCCAGCAGCCAACTTGAACACCAGCCCCAGCATTTT.

The rearrangement joins TRBV12-5 to TRBJ1-2; 7 bases are shared with TRBD1. Germline V gene lookup returns CDR1 LGHNT and CDR2 FRNRAP. After removal of 4 bases from V and 1 base from J, the junction contained 15 bases not matched to a gene. The length of the CDR3 is 18 residues. CDR3 DNA sequence: TGTGCTAGTGGTTGGCCCCCGGGACAGTACAATTTTAACTATGGCTACACCTTC. This translates into CASGWPPGQYNFNYGYTF.

This clone came up once. The V and J genes are TRBV28 and TRBJ2-7; D not resolved. Trimming stripped 2 bases from V and 4 bases from J, with 6 bases between. The CDR3 runs to 12 residues. Germline assignment: CDR1 MDHEN and CDR2 SYDVKM. CDR3 DNA: TGTGCCAGCAGTTTACCGCGATACGAGCAGTACTTC. This encodes CASSLPRYEQYF.

On this clone: The junction departs from germline at one end; a sequencing error may be responsible. The chain employs TRBV19 and TRBJ2-2, with D perhaps matching TRBD2 (5 bases). The CDR3 has 11 amino acids. Germline V gene sequence: CDR1 LNHDA, CDR2 SQIVND (reference sequence). CDR3 region: CASSIVGELFF. DNA for the CDR3: TGTGCCAGTAGTATCGTCGGGGAACTGTTTTTT.

The rearrangement links TRBV2 to TRBJ1-4; D is unresolved. Germline CDR1 SNHLY, CDR2 FYNNEI. The CDR3 covers 14 residues. The V end lost 4 bases, the J end lost 0 bases, and 6 bases lay between the germline ends. CDR3 loop: CASSVLATNEKLFF. CDR3 DNA sequence: TGTGCCAGCAGTGTACTTGCAACTAATGAAAAACTGTTTTTT.

V gene TRBV4-2 combines with J gene TRBJ2-2, with D possibly matching TRBD2 (5 bases). V dropped 1 base and J dropped 2 bases, with 14 bases sitting between them. Germline-derived CDR1 and CDR2 are LGHNA and YNFKEQ. The CDR3 is made up of 17 amino acids. This chain's CDR3 is CASSQAHGRGNTGELFF. As DNA, the CDR3 is TGTGCCAGCAGCCAAGCCCATGGACGGGGAAACACCGGGGAGCTGTTTTTT.

This clone was counted only a few times. V usage is TRBV19 and J usage is TRBJ1-2; 8 nucleotides align to TRBD1. The germline V gene has CDR1 LNHDA and CDR2 SQIVND (reference sequence). The CDR3 totals 13 residues. V was clipped by 9 bases and J by 3 bases; unmatched bases: 6. CDR3 DNA sequence: TGTGCCAGCCGAGGACAGGGAGACTATGGCTACACCTTC. Translation gives CASRGQGDYGYTF.

This chain connects TRBV15 to TRBJ2-2, with D tentatively TRBD2 (5 bases). CDR1 and CDR2 (germline): LNHNV, YYDKDF (reference sequence). The CDR3 contains 15 residues. Trimming pared 4 bases from V and 4 bases from J, leaving 13 bases between. This CDR3 reads CATSNSPRGTGELFF. The CDR3 DNA follows: TGTGCCACCAGCAACTCGCCCCGGGGCACCGGGGAGCTGTTTTTT. The entire variable domain, with the rest obtained from reference TRBV15 and TRBJ2-2, is as follows: DAMVIQNPRYQVTQFGKPVTLSCSQTLNHNVMYWYQQKSSQAPKLLFHYYDKDFNNEADTPDNFQSRRPNTSFCFLDIRSPGLGDTAMYLCATSNSPRGTGELFFGEGSRLTVL.

The genes are TRBV6-5 and TRBJ2-3; D gene uncertain. V lost 5 bases and J lost 4, with 13 bases in between. CDR1 is MNHEY and CDR2 is SVGAGI in the germline V gene. The CDR3 is 14 amino acids. The CDR3 nucleotides read TGTGCCAGCAGTACATCTATGAAGGCAGATACGCAGTATTTT. Translation gives CASSTSMKADTQYF.

The gene calls are TRBV27 and TRBJ1-2; a weak D match, TRBD1 (5 bases). The CDR3 totals 15 residues. V was pared by 7 bases and J by 5 bases, with 20 bases between. CDR1 is MNHEY, CDR2 SMNVEV, per germline (reference sequence). The CDR3 bases are TGTGCCAGCACTGCTCCTGGACAAGGCTATTATGGCTACACCTTC. Encoded protein: CASTAPGQGYYGYTF.

V gene TRBV11-2 combines with J gene TRBJ2-7; possibly TRBD1 for D (5 bases). Trimming took 2 bases from V and 2 from J, leaving 10 bases between them. Germline lookup yields CDR1 SGHAT and CDR2 FQNNGV. This CDR3 is 14 amino acids long. CDR3 protein: CASSLKAGTYEQYF. CDR3 DNA sequence: TGTGCCAGCAGCTTAAAGGCAGGGACCTACGAGCAGTACTTC.